The 28 T cell receptor beta chains in this list originate from one sample, sequenced in a study of CD8+ T cells in alopecia areata. Indicated treatment: oral pan-JAK inhibitor, 5-10 mg twice daily. Following extraction, RNA underwent reverse transcription to cDNA, which served as the sequencing template. Produced via immunoSEQ multiplex PCR; TCRdb's table is partial and in-frame only. The table lists about 200,000 clones, about three fifths of them singletons, with around 0.92% in the top ten. The specimen comprised CD4+ T cells sorted from blood, sampled at week 24, from a patient treated with tofacitinib. The source is a human donor with alopecia areata.

Worth noting for this clone: The sample contains more than one DNA sequence encoding this CDR3. The rearrangement links TRBV29-1 to TRBJ2-3, with D uncertain. The V gene lost 3 bases and the J gene lost 0 bases, with 4 bases spanning the gap. Germline assignment: CDR1 SQVTM and CDR2 ANQGSEA. CDR3 length equals 12 residues. The CDR3 coding sequence is TGCAGCGTTGATGCCAGCACAGATACGCAGTATTTT. This encodes CSVDASTDTQYF.

The chain recombines TRBV5-1 with TRBJ1-1; weak D call: TRBD1 (5 bases). The V gene's germline CDR1 is SGHRS and CDR2 YFSETQ. The CDR3 has 14 residues. Trimming shortened V by 2 bases and J by 0 bases, and 8 bases separated the two germline ends. This CDR3 is CASSFGGMNTEAFF. The DNA for the CDR3 is TGCGCCAGCAGCTTCGGGGGAATGAACACTGAAGCTTTCTTT.

The chain has TRBV5-1 and TRBJ1-1; weak D call: TRBD1 (6 bases). With 3 bases removed from V and 1 base from J, the gap between germline ends came to 13 bases. From germline, CDR1 is SGHRS and CDR2 YFSETQ. This CDR3 comprises 15 residues. The CDR3 DNA is TGCGCCAGCAGCTGGGTGGACAGAGGGAACACTGAAGCTTTCTTT. It encodes CASSWVDRGNTEAFF.

The chain joins TRBV5-1 to TRBJ1-2; D remains ambiguous. Germline loops: CDR1 SGHRS, CDR2 YFSETQ. The CDR3 loop spans 15 amino acids. V lost 4 bases to trimming and J lost 7 bases, with 20 bases between them. CDR3 nucleotide sequence: TGCGCCAGCAGCGGCGGGGATCCTACCAAGAGTGGCTACACCTTC. Its translation: CASSGGDPTKSGYTF.

V usage is TRBV29-1 and J usage is TRBJ1-5; possible D gene TRBD1, 6 bases. The germline gives CDR1 SQVTM, CDR2 ANQGSEA. The CDR3 has 14 residues. Trimming left V 3 bases short and J 5 bases short, with 14 bases between. The DNA of the CDR3 is TGCAGCGTTGAGTTGGCAGGGGAGGATCAGCCCCAGCATTTT. Translating gives CSVELAGEDQPQHF.

V is TRBV5-1 and J is TRBJ2-1; TRBD2 might be the D (6 bases). The CDR3 consists of 16 residues. V lost 0 bases and J 7 bases, leaving 17 bases between the germline ends. Germline V CDR1 and CDR2: SGHRS, YFSETQ. In DNA form, the CDR3 reads TGCGCCAGCAGCTTGGCTTTGACTACACGGGGGAATGAGCAGTTCTTC. This codes for CASSLALTTRGNEQFF.

The chain joins TRBV7-2 to TRBJ2-1, with 9 nucleotides matching TRBD1. The J segment lost 7 bases and the V segment lost 5 bases, leaving 9 bases of the junction unmatched. This CDR3 region has 15 residues. Germline V gives CDR1 SGHTA, CDR2 FQGNSA. Here the CDR3 DNA reads TGTGCCAGCAGCCAAGGCGGACAGGGGAGGAATGAGCAGTTCTTC. This gives the protein CASSQGGQGRNEQFF.

This clone has a handful of counts. The chain recombines TRBV19 with TRBJ1-5; no clear D. CDR3 size: 15 residues. The V end lost 7 bases, the J end lost 0 bases, and 13 bases lay between the germline ends. CDR1 is LNHDA and CDR2 is SQIVND in the germline V gene (reference sequence). Written as DNA, the CDR3 is TGTGCCAGTAACTCGCTAAGGAATAGCAATCAGCCCCAGCATTTT. Translation gives CASNSLRNSNQPQHF.

Note on this clone: A much larger clone lies one base from this, so it may be a read error. The chain employs TRBV11-2 and TRBJ1-5; perhaps TRBD1 as D (5 bases). Germline CDR1 is SGHAT and CDR2 is FQNNGV. The CDR3 has 13 amino acids. V was pared by 1 base and J by 5 bases, with 6 bases between. CDR3 sequence reads: CASSLVQDQPQHF. DNA for the CDR3: TGTGCCAGCAGCTTAGTACAGGATCAGCCCCAGCATTTT. Full variable domain (missing parts from reference TRBV11-2 and TRBJ1-5): EAGVAQSPRYKIIEKRQSVAFWCNPISGHATLYWYQQILGQGPKLLIQFQNNGVVDDSQLPKDRFSAERLKGVDSTLKIQPAKLEDSAVYLCASSLVQDQPQHFGDGTRLSIL.

The chain recombines TRBV30 with TRBJ1-5; D is unclear. There are 12 residues in the CDR3. Trimming left V 5 bases short and J 0 bases short, with 5 bases between. Germline loops: CDR1 GTSNPN, CDR2 SVGIG (reference sequence). The CDR3 coding sequence is TGTGCCTGGGACGATAGCAATCAGCCCCAGCATTTT. It codes for CAWDDSNQPQHF.

In this sample, this clone turned up a few times. The chain is built from TRBV13 and TRBJ2-5, with D possibly matching TRBD2 (6 bases). The CDR3 sequence is 15 residues long. V was pared by 0 bases and J by 1 base, with 9 bases between. CDR1 is PRHDT, CDR2 FYEKMQ, per germline (reference sequence). The CDR3 nucleotides read TGTGCCAGCAGCTTAGGCGGGGAGGTCCAAGAGACCCAGTACTTC. It codes for CASSLGGEVQETQYF.

This CDR3 reads CSANTGDEQFF. In DNA form, the CDR3 reads TGCAGTGCTAATACTGGTGATGAGCAGTTCTTC. The chain recombines TRBV20-1 with TRBJ2-1; D ambiguous. V shed 4 bases and J shed 8 bases, with 9 bases lying between them. The germline gives CDR1 DFQATT, CDR2 SNEGSKA (reference sequence). The CDR3 loop spans 11 amino acids.

The V and J genes are TRBV7-9 and TRBJ2-1; TRBD2 matches 9 bases. The CDR3 consists of 15 residues. Per the germline V gene, CDR1 is SEHNR and CDR2 is FQNEAQ (reference sequence). After removal of 0 bases from V and 10 bases from J, the junction contained 7 bases not matched to a gene. The CDR3 bases are TGTGCCAGCAGCTTAGCCGCTAGCGGGGTAGGAGAGCAGTTCTTC. Residues: CASSLAASGVGEQFF. Together with reference TRBV7-9 and TRBJ2-1, the CDR3 gives the full variable domain: DTGVSQNPRHKITKRGQNVTFRCDPISEHNRLYWYRQTLGQGPEFLTYFQNEAQLEKSRLLSDRFSAERPKGSFSTLEIQRTEQGDSAMYLCASSLAASGVGEQFFGPGTRLTVL.

This clone was counted once. The chain recombines TRBV25-1 with TRBJ2-2, with 11 bases aligning to TRBD1. CDR1 is MGHDK and CDR2 is SYGVNS in the germline V gene. J was trimmed by 4 bases and V by 1 base; bases with no gene match: 5. The CDR3 extends over 17 amino acids. CDR3 region: CASSESGGTGGTGELFF. The CDR3 DNA reads as TGTGCCAGCAGTGAATCGGGCGGGACAGGGGGCACCGGGGAGCTGTTTTTT. Combining the CDR3 with reference TRBV25-1 and TRBJ2-2 gives the whole variable domain EADIYQTPRYLVIGTGKKITLECSQTMGHDKMYWYQQDPGMELHLIHYSYGVNSTEKGDLSSESTVSRIRTEHFPLTLESARPSHTSQYLCASSESGGTGGTGELFFGEGSRLTVL.

The rearrangement links TRBV4-1 to TRBJ2-3, with D maybe TRBD2 (5 bases). Trimming took 1 base from V and 1 from J, leaving 12 bases between them. This CDR3 is 16 amino acids long. Germline CDR1 is MGHRA and CDR2 is YSYEKL. The CDR3 DNA reads as TGCGCCAGCAGCCAAGGCCAACTAGGAGGCACAGATACGCAGTATTTT. It encodes CASSQGQLGGTDTQYF.

This chain joins TRBV25-1 and TRBJ1-4, with a weak D call TRBD1 (5 bases). CDR1 MGHDK and CDR2 SYGVNS come from the germline V gene. This CDR3 contains 15 residues. With 2 bases removed from V and 4 bases from J, the gap between germline ends came to 11 bases. The DNA of the CDR3 is TGTGCCAGCAGTGAACAGGGTGCCCTTAATGAAAAACTGTTTTTT. It is translated as CASSEQGALNEKLFF.

The chain employs TRBV30 and TRBJ1-2, with D possibly matching TRBD1 (6 bases). CDR1 GTSNPN and CDR2 SVGIG come from the germline V gene (reference sequence). The CDR3 is made up of 11 amino acids. V was clipped by 5 bases and J by 4 bases, with 8 bases between them. CDR3 region: CAWDRFYGYTF. The DNA for the CDR3 is TGTGCCTGGGACAGGTTCTATGGCTACACCTTC.

A single count supports this clone. Other DNA sequences within the sample encode an identical CDR3. V is TRBV30 and J is TRBJ1-2; no clear D gene. The V end lost 0 bases, the J end lost 3 bases, and 5 bases lay between the germline ends. This CDR3 has 12 residues. Germline CDR1 reads GTSNPN; CDR2 reads SVGIG (reference sequence). CDR3 residues: CAWSVGDYGYTF. The DNA of the CDR3 is TGTGCCTGGAGTGTCGGAGACTATGGCTACACCTTC.

CDR3 loop: CASSPREYTEAFF. The CDR3 DNA follows: TGTGCCAGCTCACCACGGGAATACACTGAAGCTTTCTTT. V is TRBV18 and J is TRBJ1-1; D gene uncertain. CDR1 and CDR2 (germline): KGHSH, LQKENI. Trimming removed 1 base from V and 3 bases from J, with 6 bases in between. The CDR3 length is 13 residues.

V usage is TRBV9 and J usage is TRBJ1-2; the D is unclear. V was cut by 4 bases and J by 4 bases, with 17 bases left in between. Germline CDR1 and CDR2: SGDLS and YYNGEE. This CDR3 comprises 15 residues. CDR3 sequence (DNA): TGTGCCAGCAGCACCAATAAGGGATGGGGCTATGGCTACACCTTC. Its translation: CASSTNKGWGYGYTF.

In this sample, this clone turned up a few times. This sequence joins TRBV18 and TRBJ1-4, with D unclear. CDR3 length: 15 amino acids. Germline V gives CDR1 KGHSH, CDR2 LQKENI. V dropped 1 base and J dropped 3 bases, with 9 bases sitting between them. DNA of the CDR3: TGTGCCAGCTCACCACTCCCAGCGGCTAATGAAAAACTGTTTTTT. This gives the protein CASSPLPAANEKLFF. Drawing the rest from reference TRBV18 and TRBJ1-4, the complete variable domain is NAGVMQNPRHLVRRRGQEARLRCSPMKGHSHVYWYRQLPEEGLKFMVYLQKENIIDESGMPKERFSAEFPKEGPSILRIQQVVRGDSAAYFCASSPLPAANEKLFFGSGTQLSVL.

Comment on this clone: This CDR3 is also generated by other DNA sequences in the sample. The chain is built from TRBV12-5 and TRBJ2-2; no clear D. Germline CDR1 LGHNT, CDR2 FRNRAP. The CDR3 totals 13 residues. V was shortened by 9 bases and J by 5 bases, with 13 bases between the two germline ends. The CDR3 coding sequence is TGTGCTAGCGGACGAGACAATACCGGGGAGCTGTTTTTT. This encodes CASGRDNTGELFF.

The chain links TRBV6-6 to TRBJ1-5, with D hard to call. V lost 0 bases, J lost 0 bases, and 9 bases lay in between. Germline V gene sequence: CDR1 MNHNY, CDR2 SVGAGI (reference sequence). This CDR3 is 16 amino acids long. The CDR3 here is CASSYSNGDSNQPQHF. DNA for the CDR3: TGTGCCAGCAGTTACTCGAACGGAGATAGCAATCAGCCCCAGCATTTT.

This clone came up once. This sequence joins TRBV7-9 and TRBJ2-2; D ambiguous. The germline V gene encodes CDR1 SEHNR and CDR2 FQNEAQ (reference sequence). Trimming took 5 bases from V and 7 from J, leaving 8 bases between them. The CDR3 is 12 residues long. Written as DNA, the CDR3 is TGTGCCAGCAGCGTAGATATCGGGGAGCTGTTTTTT. Its protein product is CASSVDIGELFF.

This clone was seen once. The chain carries TRBV29-1 and TRBJ2-1; D is undetermined. Trimming stripped 7 bases from V and 6 bases from J, with 13 bases between. This CDR3 is 12 amino acids long. Germline CDR1 is SQVTM and CDR2 is ANQGSEA. CDR3: CSALQRFNEQFF. CDR3 DNA: TGCAGCGCCCTACAGCGATTCAATGAGCAGTTCTTC.

The rearrangement joins TRBV14 to TRBJ2-3, with D unclear. The CDR3 runs 12 residues. V was shortened by 1 base and J by 4 bases, with 3 bases between the two germline ends. Germline values: CDR1 SGHDN, CDR2 FVKESK. The CDR3 nucleotides are TGTGCCAGCAGCCAAGTCTCAGATACGCAGTATTTT. Translated: CASSQVSDTQYF.

CDR3: CSVVGRTYGYTF. The CDR3 DNA reads as TGCAGCGTTGTTGGCAGAACCTATGGCTACACCTTC. The chain has TRBV29-1 and TRBJ1-2, with D unresolved. The CDR3 covers 12 residues. V gave up 4 bases and J gave up 4 bases, with 10 bases separating them. In germline, CDR1 is SQVTM, CDR2 ANQGSEA.

The chain uses TRBV11-2 and TRBJ2-4, with 10 nucleotides matching TRBD2. J lost 0 bases, V lost 5 bases, and 13 bases had no gene match. Germline-derived CDR1 and CDR2 are SGHAT and FQNNGV. CDR3 length: 19 amino acids. The CDR3 loop reads CASSLERLAGALAKNIQYF. CDR3 DNA: TGTGCCAGCAGCCTCGAGAGGCTAGCGGGGGCCTTAGCCAAAAACATTCAGTACTTC.